A selection of T cell receptor beta chains follows, all from one sample in a study of control samples from healthy donors and cancer patients. Produced via immunoSEQ multiplex PCR; TCRdb's table is partial and in-frame only. The sample has 80,000 to 100,000 clones, around 88% seen once. The sequencing sample was made of blood. These receptors all come from a man aged 30-40 years in good health. Both conserved end residues are part of each CDR3. The order of the fields is V gene, J gene, D gene, clone size, CDR3 protein, CDR3 DNA. D genes are given only for firm matches. The size field is filled for only some rows; it gives once, few, many or a size class.

TRBV24-1	TRBJ2-2	NA	NA	CATSDLNGWGNRLFF	TGTGCCACCAGTGATTTGAACGGGTGGGGAAACAGGCTGTTTTTT
TRBV24-1	TRBJ2-2	NA	few	CATSDLPGTSNTGELFF	TGTGCCACCAGTGATTTGCCCGGGACATCTAACACCGGGGAGCTGTTTTTT
TRBV11-2	TRBJ1-1	NA	NA	CASSIMPEAFF	TGTGCCAGCAGCATAATGCCTGAAGCTTTCTTT
TRBV29-1	TRBJ1-2	NA	few	CSADRASYGYTF	TGCAGCGCAGACAGAGCCAGCTATGGCTACACCTTC
TRBV6-5	TRBJ1-1	NA	few	CASSYSWGDTEAFF	TGTGCCAGCAGTTACTCGTGGGGAGACACTGAAGCTTTCTTT
TRBV12-3/TRBV12-4	TRBJ1-2	NA	NA	CASSQGRTYGYTF	TGTGCCAGCAGTCAAGGGAGGACCTATGGCTACACCTTC
TRBV5-1	TRBJ2-7	NA	NA	CASSKEGDYEQYF	TGCGCCAGCAGCAAGGAGGGGGACTACGAGCAGTACTTC
TRBV24-1	TRBJ2-2	TRBD1	few	CATSDSGQVNTGELFF	TGTGCCACCAGTGATTCTGGACAGGTGAACACCGGGGAGCTGTTTTTT
TRBV5-5	TRBJ2-2	TRBD1	NA	CASSTMSDRGNTGELFF	TGTGCCAGCAGCACGATGTCGGACAGGGGGAACACCGGGGAGCTGTTTTTT
TRBV5-8	TRBJ2-5	TRBD2	NA	CASSLREGLETQYF	TGTGCCAGCAGCTTGCGGGAGGGCCTTGAGACCCAGTACTTC
TRBV12-3/TRBV12-4	TRBJ1-2	NA	NA	CASRAFRSHSYTF	TGTGCCAGCAGAGCTTTCCGTTCTCATAGCTACACCTTC
TRBV5-1	TRBJ2-2	NA	NA	CASSLGDVNTGELFF	TGCGCCAGCAGCTTGGGGGACGTGAACACCGGGGAGCTGTTTTTT
TRBV19	TRBJ1-5	TRBD1	few	CASSLRGQLNQPQHF	TGTGCCAGTAGTCTAAGGGGACAGCTCAATCAGCCCCAGCATTTT
TRBV28	TRBJ1-5	NA	NA	CASSLLTAHSNQPQHF	TGTGCCAGCAGTTTACTGACAGCACATAGCAATCAGCCCCAGCATTTT
TRBV6-5	TRBJ2-2	TRBD1	NA	CASRGQDAGELFF	TGTGCCAGCAGGGGACAGGATGCAGGGGAGCTGTTTTTT
TRBV12-1	TRBJ2-1	NA	NA	CASSRLTSGVPNEQFF	TGTGCCAGCAGCCGCCTGACTAGCGGAGTCCCCAATGAGCAGTTCTTC
TRBV27	TRBJ2-3	TRBD2	NA	CASRTGGSTDTQYF	TGTGCCAGCAGGACGGGAGGTAGCACAGATACGCAGTATTTT
TRBV24-1	TRBJ2-1	TRBD1	NA	CATSDSRTGTHNEQFF	TGTGCCACCAGTGATTCGCGGACAGGAACCCACAATGAGCAGTTCTTC
TRBV6-5	TRBJ2-4	NA	NA	CASTKGNIQYF	TGTGCCAGCACTAAGGGAAACATTCAGTACTTC
TRBV10-3	TRBJ2-6	TRBD1	NA	CAIGRQGIGANVLTF	TGTGCCATCGGCAGACAGGGTATAGGGGCCAACGTCCTGACTTTC
TRBV28	TRBJ2-1	TRBD2	NA	CASSLPLTSAHNEQFF	TGTGCCAGCAGTTTACCCCTCACTAGCGCTCACAATGAGCAGTTCTTC
TRBV6-5	TRBJ1-5	NA	NA	CASREGLNQPQHF	TGTGCCAGCAGGGAGGGACTCAATCAGCCCCAGCATTTT
TRBV28	TRBJ2-1	NA	NA	CASSTGPLGQFF	TGTGCCAGCAGTACAGGGCCCTTGGGGCAGTTCTTC
TRBV19	TRBJ1-5	NA	NA	CASSSIDGEGDQPQHF	TGTGCCAGTAGTTCAATTGACGGAGAGGGCGATCAGCCCCAGCATTTT